The 24 T cell receptor beta chains given below trace back to one sample, sequenced in a study of post-analysis software for immune sequencing data (dated by TCRdb to about 2015). On the study overall, not on this receptor specifically: A handful of TRBV segments, including TRBV5-6, TRBV5-1 and TRBV20-1, were significantly more frequent in patients than controls.

The library was generated by PCR. Sequencing was performed on an Illumina HiSeq 2500. To reduce PCR and sequencing biases, unique molecular identifiers were built into the TCR beta cDNA libraries. In TCRdb, the public reads were trimmed at Q25 with fastp and aligned with MiXCR, with productive beta chains retained. Each entry merges the rows of one CDR3 protein and shows their most common DNA and genes. This sample holds approximately 440,000 distinct CDR3 sequences; roughly 45% were observed only once. The biggest ten clones account for 9.5% to 13% of the sample. The antigens of these receptors remain unknown. Sequenced input: blood. The receptors were gathered from a girl aged 10-17 years with multiple sclerosis.

This chain uses TRBV29-1 with TRBJ1-1; a possible D gene is TRBD1 (5 bases). Trimming cost V 3 bases and J 0 bases, with 14 bases left between them. CDR1 is SQVTM, CDR2 ANQGSEA, per germline. The CDR3 extends over 15 amino acids. DNA of the CDR3: TGCAGCGTTGATAGGTCAGGGAGAATGAACACTGAAGCTTTCTTT. As protein: CSVDRSGRMNTEAFF.

This chain uses TRBV7-2 with TRBJ1-4, with D hard to call. Looked up from germline, CDR1 is SGHTA and CDR2 is FQGNSA. V was cut by 1 base and J by 8 bases, with 11 bases left in between. The CDR3 is 14 residues long. The CDR3 here is CASSLGIHGEKLFF. The CDR3 DNA reads TGTGCCAGCAGCTTAGGAATTCACGGAGAAAAACTGTTTTTT.

V and J are TRBV6-6 and TRBJ1-1; maybe TRBD1 (5 bases). CDR1 is MNHNY and CDR2 is SVGAGI in the germline V gene (reference sequence). The CDR3 is made up of 13 amino acids. Between the trimmed V and J ends, which lost 8 bases and 4 bases, there was a span of 14 bases. Written as DNA, the CDR3 is TGTGCCAGCCCAGGGCGGGGCAGCACTGAAGCTTTCTTT. Amino acid sequence: CASPGRGSTEAFF.

J is TRBJ2-1 and V is TRBV29-1, with 10 bases matching TRBD2. Trimming at V came to 1 base and at J to 4 bases, leaving 1 base not matched to a gene. Per the germline V gene, CDR1 is SQVTM and CDR2 is ANQGSEA. The CDR3 sequence is 14 residues long. The CDR3 DNA follows: TGCAGCGTTGAAGGGACTAGCGGATACAATGAGCAGTTCTTC. Its protein product is CSVEGTSGYNEQFF.

The V call is TRBV19, the J call TRBJ2-7, with D perhaps TRBD1 (6 bases). Trimming took 5 bases from V and 4 from J, leaving 12 bases between them. The length of the CDR3 is 13 residues. CDR1 is LNHDA, CDR2 SQIVND, per germline (reference sequence). CDR3 bases: TGTGCCAGTAGTGTTACGACAGGTTACGAGCAGTACTTC. It yields the protein CASSVTTGYEQYF.

This clonotype was seen just once. This chain connects TRBV7-9 to TRBJ2-7, with D possibly being TRBD2 (5 bases). In germline, CDR1 is SEHNR, CDR2 FQNEAQ (reference sequence). V lost 1 base and J 6 bases, leaving 16 bases between the germline ends. The CDR3 totals 15 residues. The CDR3 bases are TGTGCCAGCAGCTTAGGGTCCGGGATCAAGATCGAGCAGTACTTC. It yields the protein CASSLGSGIKIEQYF.

The table lists this clonotype with a few counts. This rearrangement joins TRBV28 to TRBJ1-2; weak D call: TRBD1 (6 bases). Trimming shortened V by 8 bases and J by 2 bases, and 21 bases separated the two germline ends. Germline CDR1 and CDR2: MDHEN and SYDVKM. CDR3 length: 16 amino acids. CDR3 sequence (DNA): TGTGCCAGCGGATGGAAGGACAGTCGCCAAAACTATGGCTACACCTTC. Protein: CASGWKDSRQNYGYTF.

The genes are TRBV4-1 and TRBJ1-4; tentative D call: TRBD1 (5 bases). The CDR3 length is 16 residues. CDR1 MGHRA and CDR2 YSYEKL come from the germline V gene. The V and J ends lost 0 bases and 4 bases respectively, with 12 bases between them. The CDR3 sequence: CASSQDSSGGNEKLFF. The CDR3, as DNA: TGCGCCAGCAGCCAAGATAGCAGCGGGGGTAATGAAAAACTGTTTTTT.

The CDR3 bases are TGTGCCAGCAGCCCCTCCCACCTGACGCAGTACTTC. Protein: CASSPSHLTQYF. This rearrangement joins TRBV6-2 or TRBV6-3 to TRBJ2-4, with D uncertain. V was clipped by 6 bases and J by 13 bases, with 16 bases between them. Per the germline V gene, CDR1 is MNHEY and CDR2 is SVGEGT. The CDR3 runs to 12 residues.

V gene TRBV28 combines with J gene TRBJ2-3, with D possibly being TRBD1 or TRBD2 (5 bases each). Germline V gives CDR1 MDHEN, CDR2 SYDVKM. CDR3 length equals 16 residues. The V gene lost 4 bases and the J gene lost 2 bases, with 16 bases spanning the gap. Here the CDR3 reads CASSSSGTGNTDTQYF. The CDR3 region has the DNA TGTGCCAGCAGTTCCTCCGGGACGGGCAACACAGATACGCAGTATTTT.

In its sample, this clonotype was seen a few times. The chain employs TRBV20-1 and TRBJ2-7, with D unclear. Looked up from germline, CDR1 is DFQATT and CDR2 is SNEGSKA (reference sequence). Trimming took off 4 bases at V and 2 bases at J, with 12 bases between the two ends. The CDR3 loop spans 13 amino acids. The CDR3 nucleotides are TGCAGTGCTACCTCTGACCGGACCTACGAGCAGTACTTC. This sequence encodes CSATSDRTYEQYF.

The chain recombines TRBV29-1 with TRBJ2-6, with 10 bases that match TRBD1. Trimming at V came to 4 bases and at J to 0 bases, leaving 3 bases not matched to a gene. From germline, CDR1 is SQVTM and CDR2 ANQGSEA. There are 16 residues in the CDR3. The CDR3 here is CSVGDRGSSGANVLTF. The CDR3 region has the DNA TGCAGCGTTGGGGACAGGGGTTCCTCTGGGGCCAACGTCCTGACTTTC.

This chain links TRBV20-1 with TRBJ2-7, with D perhaps TRBD1 (5 bases). V was clipped by 3 bases and J by 5 bases, with 17 bases between them. The CDR3 covers 14 residues. The germline V gene has CDR1 DFQATT and CDR2 SNEGSKA (reference sequence). The CDR3: CSASSPGLGDEQYF. In DNA form, the CDR3 reads TGCAGTGCTAGCTCACCAGGGTTAGGCGACGAGCAGTACTTC.

V and J are TRBV4-1 and TRBJ1-2, with 8 positions matching TRBD1. V shed 1 base and J 8 bases; nucleotides not matched to a gene: 9. Germline V gene sequence: CDR1 MGHRA, CDR2 YSYEKL. The CDR3 has 15 amino acids. The chain's CDR3 is CASSQGGQGLRGYTF. DNA of the CDR3: TGCGCCAGCAGCCAAGGCGGACAGGGTCTGCGAGGCTACACCTTC.

A few counts support this clonotype. The rearrangement links TRBV25-1 to TRBJ2-1, with 7 nucleotides matching TRBD1. Germline V CDR1 and CDR2: MGHDK, SYGVNS. The CDR3 contains 13 residues. J gave up 13 bases and V 6 bases, and 12 bases lay outside the gene matches. DNA for the CDR3: TGTGCCAGCAGGACAGGGACGCGGTTCGGACAGTTCTTC. Residues: CASRTGTRFGQFF.

This clonotype was found a few times. J is TRBJ2-5 and V is TRBV7-9; D call uncertain. Trimming took 1 base from V and 4 from J, leaving 4 bases between them. This CDR3 is built from 12 residues. Germline lookup yields CDR1 SEHNR and CDR2 FQNEAQ (reference sequence). The CDR3 loop is CASSLGPETQYF. The DNA for the CDR3 is TGTGCCAGCAGCTTAGGGCCAGAGACCCAGTACTTC.

This clonotype was seen only a few times. The chain carries TRBV29-1 and TRBJ2-1, with a tentative D call TRBD2 (6 bases). Trimming left V 3 bases short and J 9 bases short, with 18 bases between. Germline values: CDR1 SQVTM, CDR2 ANQGSEA. The CDR3 is 14 amino acids. The CDR3 DNA is TGCAGCGTTGACACGGGAGATCGCCCCGGTGAGCAGTTCTTC. This translates into CSVDTGDRPGEQFF.

This chain uses TRBV7-2 with TRBJ2-7; D is perhaps TRBD1 (5 bases). CDR1 SGHTA and CDR2 FQGNSA come from the germline V gene. The germline V and J ends were trimmed by 5 bases and 3 bases, with 17 bases remaining between them. The CDR3 consists of 15 residues. The CDR3 reads CASSPDRLSFYEQYF. For the CDR3, the DNA is TGTGCCAGCAGCCCCGACAGACTCAGCTTCTACGAGCAGTACTTC.

V gene TRBV25-1 combines with J gene TRBJ2-1, with 7 bases aligning to TRBD2. The V segment lost 3 bases and the J segment 6 bases; nucleotides outside the gene matches: 5. CDR1 and CDR2 (germline): MGHDK, SYGVNS. This CDR3 comprises 14 residues. This chain's CDR3 is CASSEAGVSNEQFF. CDR3 nucleotides: TGTGCCAGCAGTGAGGCGGGAGTAAGCAATGAGCAGTTCTTC.

Here the CDR3 DNA reads TGTGCCAGCAGCCCTATGGCACTAGGGACAGCTAACTATGGCTACACCTTC. Protein sequence: CASSPMALGTANYGYTF. The J gene is TRBJ1-2, the V gene TRBV9, with 7 bases matching TRBD1. This CDR3 has 17 amino acids. After removal of 4 bases from V and 0 bases from J, the junction contained 12 bases not matched to a gene. The germline CDR1 and CDR2 sequences are SGDLS and YYNGEE.

This clonotype is a singleton in its sample. This sequence joins TRBV20-1 and TRBJ2-4, with no clear D. The CDR3 runs to 12 residues. Per germline, CDR1 DFQATT and CDR2 SNEGSKA (reference sequence). The V end lost 7 bases, the J end lost 13 bases, and 20 bases lay between the germline ends. In DNA, the CDR3 is TGCAGTGGAAGTGGGGATTCCCAGGAGCAGTACTTC. It is translated as CSGSGDSQEQYF.

The chain employs TRBV2 and TRBJ1-1; TRBD1 might be the D (6 bases). The germline V gene has CDR1 SNHLY and CDR2 FYNNEI. V was pared by 7 bases and J by 5 bases, with 14 bases between. CDR3 length: 13 residues. CDR3 sequence: CASTYRVRTEAFF. The DNA of the CDR3 is TGTGCCAGCACCTACAGGGTAAGGACTGAAGCTTTCTTT.

This clonotype showed up just a few times. The chain carries TRBV9 and TRBJ2-3; D is ambiguous. Germline V gives CDR1 SGDLS, CDR2 YYNGEE. The CDR3 spans 13 residues. Trimming removed 7 bases at V and 2 bases at J, with 11 bases between. This CDR3 reads CASGGRSTDTQYF. DNA of the CDR3: TGTGCCAGCGGTGGGCGGTCCACAGATACGCAGTATTTT.

As concerns this clonotype: The junction does not match germline at one end; this may be a read error. This rearrangement joins TRBV4-1 to TRBJ1-2, with D possibly being TRBD1 (5 bases). The CDR3 is 14 residues long. From germline, CDR1 is MGHRA and CDR2 YSYEKL. The CDR3 loop is CASSQEGTNYDYTF. CDR3 sequence (DNA): TGCGCCAGCAGCCAAGAGGGGACTAACTATGACTACACCTTC.